Reported below is one TCR beta chain. Its antigen remains unidentified. Per-base quality was not reported, and no clone a single base away is much larger than it. For sequencing of the TCRbeta CDR3 region, genomic DNA was extracted from the sorted cells. The immunoSEQ Assay was used for sequencing of TCRbeta CDR3 regions. In TCRdb, the immuneACCESS table is reduced to in-frame sequences with V and J assigned. These tables do not hold every clone; where another copy was compared, an unresolved V gene accounts for under half, and the others remain unexplained. The sample records tens of thousands of clones, about four fifths of which are singletons. Approximately 5.2% of the sample is taken by the ten largest. Patients with autoimmune disease history or receiving systemic immunosuppression were excluded from the trial. Peripheral blood for TCR sequencing was collected from all dose cohorts at baseline, on cycle 4 day 1, and on cycle 7 day 1. The samples were taken from a phase I, first-in-human, multicenter, open-label dose-escalation trial of ivuxolimab. The trial enrolled adults with locally advanced or metastatic head and neck squamous cell, hepatocellular, melanoma or renal cell carcinoma. Before TCR sequencing, CD4+ T cells and CD8+ T cells were sorted from peripheral blood as separate populations.

This sample was included in a study of OX40 agonist ivuxolimab in advanced cancers. Notes on the research overall: Ivuxolimab was a fully human IgG2 agonistic monoclonal antibody targeting the costimulatory receptor OX40 (CD134). Of the approximately 50 dose-escalation patients, hepatocellular carcinoma was present in some 19, melanoma in around 15, renal cell carcinoma in 9 and head and neck cancer in 9. Peripheral TCRbeta sequencing aimed to test whether ivuxolimab altered TCR sequence diversity and caused clonal T-cell expansion. Three dose-escalation patients achieved partial responses, one with hepatocellular carcinoma and two with cutaneous melanoma. Prior anti-PD-1, anti-PD-L1 or anti-CTLA-4 therapy was permitted, and about 40% of dose-escalation patients had received checkpoint inhibitors. The paper describes the monotherapy dose-escalation part (N of about 52 patients) of the phase I trial of ivuxolimab. In the dose-escalation cohort, approximately 82% of patients were male, and the mean age was 60 years with a range of roughly 20 to 85. Intravenous ivuxolimab was administered to patients every 2 weeks at six dose levels: 0.01, 0.1, 0.3, 1.5, 3 and 10 mg/kg. Overall results and qualifications from the work: After ivuxolimab, more expanded clones were found on average in CD8+ T cells than in CD4+ T cells. Low levels of normalized T-cell clonal expansion were also seen in some patients who did not respond. At doses of 0.1 to 3.0 mg/kg, clonal expansion of both CD4+ and CD8+ blood T cells was observed from baseline to week 6. In partial responders in the 0.1-3.0 mg/kg groups, normalized peripheral clonal expansion was found to be among the lowest, especially among CD8+ T cells. The antigen specificity of the clonally expanded peripheral T cells was not determined.

The CDR3 covers 15 residues, taking in both the cysteine and the phenylalanine. Only the CDR3 DNA is retained, 45 bases long and in frame from the first base. V was cut back by 7 bases and J by 0 bases, leaving a gap of 14 bases between them. From a lookup of the germline V gene, CDR1 and CDR2 are SGHRS and YFSETQ. The sequences come from CD4+ or CD8+ T cells sorted from blood, collected in a trial of the OX40 agonist ivuxolimab. The TCR comes from an adult with an advanced solid tumor such as melanoma, head and neck, liver or kidney cancer. The chain is made from TRBV5-1 and TRBJ2-1, with the D gene not confidently named. CDR3 reads: CASCEDRLSYNEQFF. DNA sequence: TGCGCCAGCTGCGAGGATCGTCTCTCCTACAATGAGCAGTTCTTC.